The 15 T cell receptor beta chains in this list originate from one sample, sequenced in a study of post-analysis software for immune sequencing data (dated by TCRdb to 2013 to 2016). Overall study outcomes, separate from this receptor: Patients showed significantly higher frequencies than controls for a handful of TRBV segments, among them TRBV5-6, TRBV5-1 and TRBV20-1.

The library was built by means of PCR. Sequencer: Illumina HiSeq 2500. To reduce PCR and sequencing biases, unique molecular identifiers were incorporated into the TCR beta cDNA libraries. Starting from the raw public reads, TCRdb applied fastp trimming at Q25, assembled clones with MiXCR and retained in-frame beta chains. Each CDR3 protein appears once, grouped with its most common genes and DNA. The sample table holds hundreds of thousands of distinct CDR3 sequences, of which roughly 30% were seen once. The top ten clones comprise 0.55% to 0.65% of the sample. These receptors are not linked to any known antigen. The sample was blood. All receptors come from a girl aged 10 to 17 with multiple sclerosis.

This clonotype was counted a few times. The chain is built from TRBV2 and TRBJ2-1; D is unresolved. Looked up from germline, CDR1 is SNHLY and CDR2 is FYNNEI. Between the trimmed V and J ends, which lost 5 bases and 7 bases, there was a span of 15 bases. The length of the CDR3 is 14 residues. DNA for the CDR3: TGTGCCAGCAGTCTGGAACCCCCTGGGAATGAGCAGTTCTTC. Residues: CASSLEPPGNEQFF.

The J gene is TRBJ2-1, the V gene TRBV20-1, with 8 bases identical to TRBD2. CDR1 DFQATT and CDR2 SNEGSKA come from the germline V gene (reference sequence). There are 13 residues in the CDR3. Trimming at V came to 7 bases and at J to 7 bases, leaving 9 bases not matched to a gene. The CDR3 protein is CSVRTSRWNEQFF. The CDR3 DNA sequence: TGCAGTGTTAGGACTAGCAGGTGGAATGAGCAGTTCTTC.

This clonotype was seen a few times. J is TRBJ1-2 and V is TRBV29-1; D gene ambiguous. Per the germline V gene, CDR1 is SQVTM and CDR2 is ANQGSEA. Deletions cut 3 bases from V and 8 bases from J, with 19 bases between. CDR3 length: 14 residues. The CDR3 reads CSVEAEHRVSGYTF. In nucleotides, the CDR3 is TGCAGCGTTGAGGCGGAACACCGGGTCTCCGGCTACACCTTC.

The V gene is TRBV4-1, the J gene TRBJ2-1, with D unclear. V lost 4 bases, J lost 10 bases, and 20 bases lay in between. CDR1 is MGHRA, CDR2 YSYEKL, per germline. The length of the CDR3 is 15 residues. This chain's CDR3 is CASSRGEVASQEQFF. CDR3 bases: TGCGCCAGCAGCCGCGGAGAGGTGGCTTCGCAGGAGCAGTTCTTC.

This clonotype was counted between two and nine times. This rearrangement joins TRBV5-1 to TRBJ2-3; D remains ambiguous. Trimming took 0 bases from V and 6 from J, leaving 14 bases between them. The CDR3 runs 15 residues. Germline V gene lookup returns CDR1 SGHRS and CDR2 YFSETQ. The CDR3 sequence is CASSLDSPTRDTQYF. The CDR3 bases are TGCGCCAGCAGCTTGGATTCGCCCACCCGGGATACGCAGTATTTT. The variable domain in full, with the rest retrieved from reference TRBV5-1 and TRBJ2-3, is KAGVTQTPRYLIKTRGQQVTLSCSPISGHRSVSWYQQTPGQGLQFLFEYFSETQRNKGNFPGRFSGRQFSNSRSEMNVSTLELGDSALYLCASSLDSPTRDTQYFGPGTRLTVL.

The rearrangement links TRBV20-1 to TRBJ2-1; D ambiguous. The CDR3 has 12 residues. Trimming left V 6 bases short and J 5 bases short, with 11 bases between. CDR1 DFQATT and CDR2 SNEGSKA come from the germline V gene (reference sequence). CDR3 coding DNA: TGCAGTGCGGAAGACTTGGACAATGAGCAGTTCTTC. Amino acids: CSAEDLDNEQFF.

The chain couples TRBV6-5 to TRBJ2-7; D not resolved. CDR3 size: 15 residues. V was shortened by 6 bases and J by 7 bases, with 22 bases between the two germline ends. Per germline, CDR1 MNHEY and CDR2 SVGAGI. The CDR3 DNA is TGTGCCAGCAGCGGCTTTCACGGATCCTACAATGAGCAGTACTTC. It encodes CASSGFHGSYNEQYF.

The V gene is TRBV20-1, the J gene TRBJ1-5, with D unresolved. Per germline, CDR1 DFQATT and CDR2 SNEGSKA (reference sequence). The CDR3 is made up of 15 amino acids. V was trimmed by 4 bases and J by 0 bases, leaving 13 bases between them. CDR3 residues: CSATKDGNSNQPQHF. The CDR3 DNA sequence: TGCAGTGCTACGAAGGACGGGAATAGCAATCAGCCCCAGCATTTT.

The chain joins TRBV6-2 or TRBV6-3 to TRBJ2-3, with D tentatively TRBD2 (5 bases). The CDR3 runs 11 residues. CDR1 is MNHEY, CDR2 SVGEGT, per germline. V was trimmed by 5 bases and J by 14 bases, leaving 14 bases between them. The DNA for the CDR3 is TGTGCCAGCAGTGGAGGCCCATCAGGGTATTTT. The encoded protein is CASSGGPSGYF.

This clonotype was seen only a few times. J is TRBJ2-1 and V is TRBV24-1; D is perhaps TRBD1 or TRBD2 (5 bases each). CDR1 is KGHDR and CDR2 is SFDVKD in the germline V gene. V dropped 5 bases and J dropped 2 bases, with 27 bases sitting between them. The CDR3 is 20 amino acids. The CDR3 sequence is CATSGSGAKRIQNPYNEQFF. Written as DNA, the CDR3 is TGTGCCACCAGTGGCTCCGGGGCAAAAAGGATCCAAAACCCCTACAATGAGCAGTTCTTC.

The CDR3 loop is CSAPNPGLLSKEQYF. The CDR3 nucleotides read TGCAGTGCGCCCAATCCGGGACTACTCTCTAAGGAGCAGTACTTC. The chain combines TRBV20-1 with TRBJ2-7; 7 bases are a match to TRBD2. CDR1 and CDR2 from the germline V gene are DFQATT and SNEGSKA (reference sequence). After removal of 6 bases from V and 7 bases from J, the junction contained 18 bases not matched to a gene. The CDR3 extends over 15 amino acids.

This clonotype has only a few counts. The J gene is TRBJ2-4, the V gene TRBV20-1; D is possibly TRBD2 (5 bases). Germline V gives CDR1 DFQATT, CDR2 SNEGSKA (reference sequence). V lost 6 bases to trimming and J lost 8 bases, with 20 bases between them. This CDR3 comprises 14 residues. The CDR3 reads CSAPRASPRDIQYF. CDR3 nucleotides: TGCAGTGCCCCTCGGGCCTCCCCGAGGGACATTCAGTACTTC.

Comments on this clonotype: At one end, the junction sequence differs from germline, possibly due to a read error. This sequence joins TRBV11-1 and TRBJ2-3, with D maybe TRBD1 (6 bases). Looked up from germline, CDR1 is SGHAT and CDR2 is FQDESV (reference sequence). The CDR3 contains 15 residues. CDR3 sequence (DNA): TGTGCCAGCAGGCCTCTAAGGGGGTTCACAGATATGCAGTATTTT. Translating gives CASRPLRGFTDMQYF.

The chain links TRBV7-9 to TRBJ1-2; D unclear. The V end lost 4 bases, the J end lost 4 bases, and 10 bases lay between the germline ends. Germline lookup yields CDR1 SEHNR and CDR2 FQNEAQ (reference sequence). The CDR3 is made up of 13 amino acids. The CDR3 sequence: CASSSSEGYGYTF. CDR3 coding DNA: TGTGCCAGCAGCTCCTCCGAGGGCTATGGCTACACCTTC.

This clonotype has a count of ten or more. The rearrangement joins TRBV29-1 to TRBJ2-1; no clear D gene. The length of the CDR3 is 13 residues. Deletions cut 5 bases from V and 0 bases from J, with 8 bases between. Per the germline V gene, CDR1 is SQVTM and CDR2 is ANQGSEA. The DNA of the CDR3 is TGCAGCGTTACCAAAAGCTCCTACAATGAGCAGTTCTTC. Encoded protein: CSVTKSSYNEQFF.